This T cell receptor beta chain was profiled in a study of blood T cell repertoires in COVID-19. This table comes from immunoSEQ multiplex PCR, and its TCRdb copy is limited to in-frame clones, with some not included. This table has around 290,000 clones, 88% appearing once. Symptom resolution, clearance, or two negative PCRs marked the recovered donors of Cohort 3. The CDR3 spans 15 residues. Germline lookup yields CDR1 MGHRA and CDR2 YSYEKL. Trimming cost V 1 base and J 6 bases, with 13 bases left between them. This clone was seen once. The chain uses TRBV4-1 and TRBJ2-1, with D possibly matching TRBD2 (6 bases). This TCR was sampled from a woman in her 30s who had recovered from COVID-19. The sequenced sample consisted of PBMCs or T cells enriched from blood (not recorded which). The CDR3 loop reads CASSQGLGKRNEQFF. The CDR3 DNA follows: TGCGCCAGCAGCCAAGGACTAGGTAAGCGCAATGAGCAGTTCTTC.